A selection of T cell receptor beta chains follows, all from one sample in a study of blood T cell repertoires in COVID-19. Libraries were prepared by immunoSEQ multiplex PCR; TCRdb keeps only in-frame clonotypes and omits some of them. The sample records more than 300,000 clones, 89% being singletons. Sequencing was performed on peripheral blood. These receptor sequences come from a man aged 18 to 30 who had recovered from COVID-19. Each CDR3 is given with its conserved first and last residue. Each record gives: V gene, J gene, D gene, clone size, CDR3 protein, CDR3 DNA. A D gene is named only where the DNA matches it firmly. The size entry is marked missing in some rows and otherwise reads once, few, many or a size class.

TRBV2,TRBJ2-3,-,few,CASSASDESRDTPDTQYF,TGTGCCAGCAGCGCGAGCGATGAAAGTCGGGACACACCAGATACGCAGTATTTT
TRBV7-9,TRBJ1-1,-,-,CASSSVMEGKAFF,TGTGCCAGCAGCTCCGTGATGGAGGGCAAAGCTTTCTTT
TRBV19,TRBJ1-1,-,-,CASSMGPGRGGITEAFF,TGTGCCAGTAGTATGGGACCAGGGCGTGGGGGGATCACTGAAGCTTTCTTT
TRBV10-3,TRBJ2-7,-,-,CAISGERSYEQYF,TGTGCCATCAGTGGGGAGCGCTCCTACGAGCAGTACTTC
TRBV7-6,TRBJ2-3,TRBD2,-,CASSLGLASDTQYF,TGTGCCAGCAGCTTGGGACTAGCATCAGATACGCAGTATTTT
TRBV5-8,TRBJ1-2,-,-,CASSLTGANYGYTF,TGTGCCAGCAGCTTGACAGGCGCTAACTATGGCTACACCTTC
TRBV19,TRBJ2-7,-,-,CASSITTGGYEQYF,TGTGCCAGTAGTATAACGACAGGTGGCTACGAGCAGTACTTC
TRBV10-3,TRBJ1-2,-,-,CAISETNRVVDYGYTF,TGTGCCATCAGTGAGACTAACCGCGTTGTTGACTATGGCTACACCTTC
TRBV27,TRBJ2-1,-,-,CASSLSGGISYNEQFF,TGTGCCAGCAGTTTATCTGGGGGGATCTCCTACAATGAGCAGTTCTTC
TRBV5-1,TRBJ2-1,TRBD2,-,CASSPGLAGLSYNEQFF,TGCGCCAGCAGCCCCGGACTAGCGGGACTCTCCTACAATGAGCAGTTCTTC
TRBV2,TRBJ1-6,-,-,CASSSARGINSPLHF,TGTGCCAGCAGTTCCGCGCGGGGCATCAATTCACCCCTCCACTTT